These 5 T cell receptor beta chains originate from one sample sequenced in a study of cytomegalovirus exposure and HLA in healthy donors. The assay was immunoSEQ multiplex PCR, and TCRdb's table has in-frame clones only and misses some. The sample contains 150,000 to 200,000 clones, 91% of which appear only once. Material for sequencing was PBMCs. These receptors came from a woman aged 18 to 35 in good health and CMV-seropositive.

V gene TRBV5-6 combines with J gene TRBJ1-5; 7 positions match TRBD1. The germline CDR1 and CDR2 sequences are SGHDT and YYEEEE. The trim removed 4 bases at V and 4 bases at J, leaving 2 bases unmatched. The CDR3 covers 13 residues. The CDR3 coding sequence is TGTGCCAGCAGCCCACAGGGGAATCAGCCCCAGCATTTT. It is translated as CASSPQGNQPQHF.

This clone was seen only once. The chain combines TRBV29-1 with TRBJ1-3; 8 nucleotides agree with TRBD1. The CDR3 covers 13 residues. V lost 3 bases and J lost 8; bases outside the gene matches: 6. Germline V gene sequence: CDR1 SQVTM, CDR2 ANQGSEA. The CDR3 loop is CSVEQGAADTIYF. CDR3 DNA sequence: TGCAGCGTTGAGCAGGGGGCGGCGGACACCATATATTTT.

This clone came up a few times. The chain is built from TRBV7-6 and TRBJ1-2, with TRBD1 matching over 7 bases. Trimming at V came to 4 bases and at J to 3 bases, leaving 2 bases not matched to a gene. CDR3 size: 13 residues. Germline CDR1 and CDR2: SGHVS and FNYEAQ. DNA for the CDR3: TGTGCCAGCAGCTCCGGGACAGACTATGGCTACACCTTC. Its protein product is CASSSGTDYGYTF. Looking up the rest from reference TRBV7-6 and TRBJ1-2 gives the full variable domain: GAGVSQSPRYKVTKRGQDVALRCDPISGHVSLYWYRQALGQGPEFLTYFNYEAQQDKSGLPNDRFSAERPEGSISTLTIQRTEQRDSAMYRCASSSGTDYGYTFGSGTRLTVV.

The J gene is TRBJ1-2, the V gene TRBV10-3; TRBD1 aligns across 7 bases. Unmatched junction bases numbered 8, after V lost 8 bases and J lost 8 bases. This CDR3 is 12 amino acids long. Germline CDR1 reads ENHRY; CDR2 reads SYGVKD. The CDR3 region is CAIEAGRGGYTF. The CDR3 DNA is TGTGCCATCGAGGCCGGCAGGGGGGGCTACACCTTC.

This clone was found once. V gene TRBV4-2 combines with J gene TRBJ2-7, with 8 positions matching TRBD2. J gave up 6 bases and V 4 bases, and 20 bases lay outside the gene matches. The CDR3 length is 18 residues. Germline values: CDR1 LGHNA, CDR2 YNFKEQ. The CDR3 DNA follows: TGTGCCAGCAGCCGCAATGCGGGAATTAGCGGGATCCTTGGCGAGCAGTACTTC. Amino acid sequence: CASSRNAGISGILGEQYF.